Described below is a single T cell receptor (beta chain) sequence and its context. Its antigen is not identified. MiXCR, applied by TCRdb to the 5' RACE reads, yields one record per CDR3 protein. Here the sample spans over 350,000 distinct CDR3 sequences, approximately 24% being singletons. The source of the sample is a study of T-cell memory formation after mild COVID-19. The study's findings and limits: CD4/CD8 balance characterized clones contracting day 15 to 85, and CD4+ skew characterized later expanders. The pre-infection memory compartment contained some responding clones, suggesting cross-reactive memory joined.

This TCR was sampled from an adult woman who had mild COVID-19 (a few samples of this study predate the infection). Cell type and time point are not known. The sequencing sample was made of PBMCs or a T cell subset sorted from them (not recorded which).

CDR3 in amino acids: CASSRDNSNQPQHF. CDR3 coding DNA: TGTGCCAGCAGTCGGGACAACAGCAATCAGCCCCAGCATTTT. This chain connects TRBV2 to TRBJ1-5; a weak D match, TRBD1 (6 bases). Trimming left V 5 bases short and J 1 base short, with 9 bases between. The length of the CDR3 is 14 residues. The germline gives CDR1 SNHLY, CDR2 FYNNEI.